This entry concerns a single T cell receptor beta chain. Other nucleotide sequences from this sample produce the same CDR3. This record comes from a study of shared clonotypes between healthy human individuals. Naive CD8 cells, CD45RO-negative and positively selected for CCR7, excluded terminally differentiated effector memory CD45RA+ cells. Germline V gene lookup returns CDR1 MNHEY and CDR2 SMNVEV (reference sequence). This CDR3 spans 14 amino acids. The J segment lost 0 bases and the V segment lost 3 bases, leaving 1 base of the junction unmatched. Sequencing used immunoSEQ multiplex PCR; TCRdb keeps in-frame clones, though not all of them. The repertoire has almost 700,000 clones, about 91% of them found once; the top ten carry approximately 25%.

The receptor was derived from a man aged 25 to 40 in good health. This rearrangement joins TRBV27 to TRBJ2-7; 8 bases map to TRBD1. Input material: naive CD8+ T cells sorted from blood. The CDR3 loop reads CASSFGTGSYEQYF. CDR3 bases: TGTGCCAGCAGTTTCGGGACAGGCTCCTACGAGCAGTACTTC.